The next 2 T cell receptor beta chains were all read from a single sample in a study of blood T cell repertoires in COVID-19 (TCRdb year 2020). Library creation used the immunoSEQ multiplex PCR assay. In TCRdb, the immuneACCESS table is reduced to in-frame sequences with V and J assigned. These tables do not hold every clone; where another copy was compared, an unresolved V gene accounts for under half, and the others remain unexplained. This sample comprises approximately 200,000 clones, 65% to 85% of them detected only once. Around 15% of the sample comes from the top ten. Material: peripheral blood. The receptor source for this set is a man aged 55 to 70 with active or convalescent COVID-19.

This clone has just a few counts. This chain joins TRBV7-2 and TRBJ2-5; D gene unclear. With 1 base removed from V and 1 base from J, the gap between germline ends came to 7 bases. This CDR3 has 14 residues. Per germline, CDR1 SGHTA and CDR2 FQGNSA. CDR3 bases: TGTGCCAGCAGCTTAGAACCAGGCCAAGAGACCCAGTACTTC. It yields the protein CASSLEPGQETQYF.

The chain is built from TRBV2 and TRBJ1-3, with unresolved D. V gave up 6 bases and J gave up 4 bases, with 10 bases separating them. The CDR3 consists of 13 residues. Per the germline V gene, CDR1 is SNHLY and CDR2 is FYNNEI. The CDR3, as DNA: TGTGCCAGCAGCCTTACGGTCGGAAACACCATATATTTT. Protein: CASSLTVGNTIYF. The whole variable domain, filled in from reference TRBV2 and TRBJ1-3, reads EPEVTQTPSHQVTQMGQEVILRCVPISNHLYFYWYRQILGQKVEFLVSFYNNEISEKSEIFDDQFSVERPDGSNFTLKIRSTKLEDSAMYFCASSLTVGNTIYFGEGSWLTVV.